The subject of this entry is one T cell receptor beta chain. Measured with immunoSEQ multiplex PCR; TCRdb has only the in-frame clones, and not every one. This table holds more than 120,000 clones, about 91% found once. This record comes from a study of blood T cell repertoires in COVID-19. The V gene lost 5 bases and the J gene lost 7 bases, with 20 bases spanning the gap. Germline lookup yields CDR1 SGHVS and CDR2 FQNEAQ. This CDR3 is 16 amino acids long. The origin of this receptor is a human donor in a cohort sampled during active COVID-19. This sequence joins TRBV7-8 and TRBJ1-4, with D hard to call. The sample was peripheral blood. The CDR3 DNA reads as TGTGCCAGCAGCCTCCCGCGTCTCCCGATGAGTGAAAAACTGTTTTTT. Translated: CASSLPRLPMSEKLFF. Looking up the rest from reference TRBV7-8 and TRBJ1-4 gives the full variable domain: GAGVSQSPRYKVAKRGQDVALRCDPISGHVSLFWYQQALGQGPEFLTYFQNEAQLDKSGLPSDRFFAERPEGSVSTLKIQRTQQEDSAVYLCASSLPRLPMSEKLFFGSGTQLSVL.